Sequencing of this T cell receptor beta chain was carried out in a study of blood T cell repertoires in COVID-19. About the study: The analysed material was cDNA or gDNA that came from T cells, B-cell-depleted T cells, or PBMCs.

This CDR3 comprises 18 residues. TCRdb's copy holds only in-frame clones and misses some; the assay was immunoSEQ multiplex PCR. The repertoire holds 270,000 or so clones, more than 65% seen once, with roughly 3.1% in the top ten. Sample: PBMCs or T cells enriched from blood (not recorded which). The TCR originated in a man aged 50 to 59 who had recovered from COVID-19. The chain is built from TRBV21-1 and TRBJ2-1; the DNA was not used to check the table's D call, TRBD1. TRBV21-1 is a listed pseudogene. This chain's CDR3 is CTSSKNSTRGCSCNEQFF. The CDR3, as DNA: TGTACCAGCAGCAAAAACTCCACCAGGGGATGTAGTTGCAATGAGCAGTTCTTC.